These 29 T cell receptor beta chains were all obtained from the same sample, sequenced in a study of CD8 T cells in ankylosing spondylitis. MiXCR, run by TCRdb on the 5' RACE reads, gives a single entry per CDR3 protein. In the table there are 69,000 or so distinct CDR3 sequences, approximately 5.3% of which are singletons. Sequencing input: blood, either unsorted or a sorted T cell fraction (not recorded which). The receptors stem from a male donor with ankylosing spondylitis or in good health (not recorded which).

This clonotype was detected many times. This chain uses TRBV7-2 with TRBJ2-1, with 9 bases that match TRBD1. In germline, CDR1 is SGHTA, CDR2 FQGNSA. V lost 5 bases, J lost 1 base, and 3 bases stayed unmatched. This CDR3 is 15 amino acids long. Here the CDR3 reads CASSRDRDSYNEQFF. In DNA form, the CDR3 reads TGTGCCAGCAGCCGGGACAGGGATTCCTACAATGAGCAGTTCTTC.

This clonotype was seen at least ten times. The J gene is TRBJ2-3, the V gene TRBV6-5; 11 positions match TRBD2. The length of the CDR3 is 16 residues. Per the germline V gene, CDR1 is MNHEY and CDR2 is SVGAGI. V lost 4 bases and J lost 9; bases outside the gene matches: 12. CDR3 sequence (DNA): TGTGCCAGCAGTTTGTTGGGGCTAGCGGGGGGAGACACGCAGTATTTT. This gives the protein CASSLLGLAGGDTQYF.

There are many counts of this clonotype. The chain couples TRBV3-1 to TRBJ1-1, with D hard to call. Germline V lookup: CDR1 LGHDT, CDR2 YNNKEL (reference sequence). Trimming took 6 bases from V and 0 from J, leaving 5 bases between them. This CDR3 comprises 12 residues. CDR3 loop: CASRGVNTEAFF. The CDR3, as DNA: TGTGCCAGCAGGGGCGTGAACACTGAAGCTTTCTTT.

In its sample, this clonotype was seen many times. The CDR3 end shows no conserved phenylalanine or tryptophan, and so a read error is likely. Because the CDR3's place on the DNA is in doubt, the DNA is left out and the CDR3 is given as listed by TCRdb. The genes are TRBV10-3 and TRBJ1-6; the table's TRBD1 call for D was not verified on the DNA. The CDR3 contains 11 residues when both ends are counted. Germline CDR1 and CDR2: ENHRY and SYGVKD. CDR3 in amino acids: CAISFRDSHYG.

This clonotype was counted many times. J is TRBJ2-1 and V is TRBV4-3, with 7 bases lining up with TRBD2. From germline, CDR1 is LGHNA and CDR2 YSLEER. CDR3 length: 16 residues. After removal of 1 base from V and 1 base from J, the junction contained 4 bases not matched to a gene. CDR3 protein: CASSQAKRGSYNEQFF. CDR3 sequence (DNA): TGCGCCAGCAGCCAAGCCAAGCGGGGTTCCTACAATGAGCAGTTCTTC.

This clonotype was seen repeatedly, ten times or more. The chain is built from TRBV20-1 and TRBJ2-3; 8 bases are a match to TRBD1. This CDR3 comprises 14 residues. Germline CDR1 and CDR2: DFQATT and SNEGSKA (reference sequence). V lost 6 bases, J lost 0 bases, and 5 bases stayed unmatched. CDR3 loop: CSALGQASTDTQYF. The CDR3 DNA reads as TGCAGTGCCCTGGGACAGGCTAGCACAGATACGCAGTATTTT.

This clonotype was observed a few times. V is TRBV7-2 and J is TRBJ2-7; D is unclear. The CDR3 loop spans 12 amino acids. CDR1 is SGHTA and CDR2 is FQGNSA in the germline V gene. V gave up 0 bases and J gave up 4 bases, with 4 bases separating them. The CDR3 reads CASSLAVYEQYF. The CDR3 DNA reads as TGTGCCAGCAGCTTAGCTGTGTACGAGCAGTACTTC. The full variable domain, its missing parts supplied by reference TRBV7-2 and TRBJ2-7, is GAGVSQSPSNKVTEKGKDVELRCDPISGHTALYWYRQSLGQGLEFLIYFQGNSAPDKSGLPSDRFSAERTGGSVSTLTIQRTQQEDSAVYLCASSLAVYEQYFGPGTRLTVT.

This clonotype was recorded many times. The CDR3 region is CSARSPSGARGNTEAFF. CDR3 DNA sequence: TGCAGTGCTAGATCACCCTCGGGGGCTCGGGGGAACACTGAAGCTTTCTTT. This rearrangement joins TRBV20-1 to TRBJ1-1, with TRBD1 as a possible D gene (6 bases). The CDR3 is made up of 17 amino acids. Germline V lookup: CDR1 DFQATT, CDR2 SNEGSKA (reference sequence). The V gene lost 2 bases and the J gene lost 1 base, with 20 bases spanning the gap.

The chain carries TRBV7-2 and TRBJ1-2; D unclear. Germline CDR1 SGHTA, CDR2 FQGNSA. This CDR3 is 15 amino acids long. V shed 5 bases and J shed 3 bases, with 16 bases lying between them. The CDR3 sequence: CASSPRTDSYYGYTF. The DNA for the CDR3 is TGTGCCAGCAGCCCCCGGACGGACTCATACTATGGCTACACCTTC.

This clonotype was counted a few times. The CDR3 DNA reads as TGTGCCAGCAGTGAAATGAGAGTCGAGCTCCCTGGGTTGTTTTTT. This encodes CASSEMRVELPGLFF. The chain carries TRBV2 and TRBJ2-2; no clear D gene. Germline V lookup: CDR1 SNHLY, CDR2 FYNNEI. Trimming stripped 2 bases from V and 15 bases from J, with 22 bases between. There are 15 residues in the CDR3.

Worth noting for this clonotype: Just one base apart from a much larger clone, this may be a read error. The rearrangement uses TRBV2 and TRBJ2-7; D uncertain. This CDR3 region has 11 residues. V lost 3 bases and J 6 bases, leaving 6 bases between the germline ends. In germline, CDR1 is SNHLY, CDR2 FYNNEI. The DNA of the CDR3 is TGTGCCAGCAGTGAGCGCGCCGAGCAGTACTTC. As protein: CASSERAEQYF.

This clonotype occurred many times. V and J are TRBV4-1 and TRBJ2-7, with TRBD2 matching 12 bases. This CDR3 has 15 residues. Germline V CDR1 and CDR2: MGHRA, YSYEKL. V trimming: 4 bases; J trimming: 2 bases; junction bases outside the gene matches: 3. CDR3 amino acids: CASSLTSGGTYEQYF. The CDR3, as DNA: TGCGCCAGCAGCCTGACTAGCGGGGGCACCTACGAGCAGTACTTC.

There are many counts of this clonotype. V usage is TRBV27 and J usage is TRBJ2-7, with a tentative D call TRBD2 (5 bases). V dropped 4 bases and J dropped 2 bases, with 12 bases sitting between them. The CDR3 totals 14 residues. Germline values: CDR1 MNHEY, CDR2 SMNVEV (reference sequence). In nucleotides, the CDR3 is TGTGCCAGCAGTTCCCGGGGAGTTACCTACGAGCAGTACTTC. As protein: CASSSRGVTYEQYF.

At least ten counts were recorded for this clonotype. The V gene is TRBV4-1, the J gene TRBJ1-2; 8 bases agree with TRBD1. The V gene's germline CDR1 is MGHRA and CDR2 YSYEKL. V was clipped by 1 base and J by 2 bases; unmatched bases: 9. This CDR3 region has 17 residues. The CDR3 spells CASSQVEATGENYGYTF. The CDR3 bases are TGCGCCAGCAGCCAAGTTGAGGCGACAGGGGAGAACTATGGCTACACCTTC.

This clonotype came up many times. The CDR3 spells CASSRGLAGGSTDTQYF. CDR3 bases: TGTGCCAGCAGCCGCGGACTAGCGGGGGGCTCCACAGATACGCAGTATTTT. This chain uses TRBV4-2 with TRBJ2-3; 14 bases align to TRBD2. After removal of 4 bases from V and 2 bases from J, the junction contained 5 bases not matched to a gene. The CDR3 runs 17 residues. Germline lookup yields CDR1 LGHNA and CDR2 YNFKEQ.

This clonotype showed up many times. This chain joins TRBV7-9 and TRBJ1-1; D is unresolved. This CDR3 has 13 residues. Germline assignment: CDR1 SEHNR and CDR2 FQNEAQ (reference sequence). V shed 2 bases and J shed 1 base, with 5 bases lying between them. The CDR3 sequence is CASSLMENTEAFF. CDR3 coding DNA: TGTGCCAGCAGCTTAATGGAGAACACTGAAGCTTTCTTT.

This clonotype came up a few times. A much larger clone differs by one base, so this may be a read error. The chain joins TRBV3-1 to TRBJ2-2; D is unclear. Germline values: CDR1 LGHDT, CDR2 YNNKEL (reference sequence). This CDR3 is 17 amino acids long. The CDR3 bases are TGTGCCTGCAGCCCACCACGGGCAGTGGTCGACACCGGGGAGCTGTTTTTT. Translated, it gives CACSPPRAVVDTGELFF.

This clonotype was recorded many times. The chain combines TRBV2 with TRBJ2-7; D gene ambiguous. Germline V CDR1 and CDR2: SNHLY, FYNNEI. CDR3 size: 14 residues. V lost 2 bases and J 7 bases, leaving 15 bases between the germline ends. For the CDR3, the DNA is TGTGCCAGCAGTGAAATAAGGGAATTGGGTGAGCAGTACTTC. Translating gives CASSEIRELGEQYF.

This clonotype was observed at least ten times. The CDR3 DNA reads as TGTGCCAGCAGTCTGGACAGGGACCTATACGAGCAGTACTTC. Translated, it gives CASSLDRDLYEQYF. This chain connects TRBV2 to TRBJ2-7; TRBD1 aligns across 8 bases. The V gene's germline CDR1 is SNHLY and CDR2 FYNNEI. V dropped 5 bases and J dropped 4; count of bases not matched to a gene: 7. CDR3 size: 14 residues.

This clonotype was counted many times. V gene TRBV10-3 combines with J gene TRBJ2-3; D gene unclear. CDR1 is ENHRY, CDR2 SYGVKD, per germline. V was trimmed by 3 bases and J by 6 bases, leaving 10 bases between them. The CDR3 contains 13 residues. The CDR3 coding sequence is TGTGCCATCAGTGACAGCCTGGGGGATACGCAGTATTTT. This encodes CAISDSLGDTQYF.

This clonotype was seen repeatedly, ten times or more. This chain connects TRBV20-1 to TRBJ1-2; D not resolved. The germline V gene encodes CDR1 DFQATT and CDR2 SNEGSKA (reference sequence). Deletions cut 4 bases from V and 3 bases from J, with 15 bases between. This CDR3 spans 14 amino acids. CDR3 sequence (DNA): TGCAGTGCTACCTCGGACCCATTATACTATGGCTACACCTTC. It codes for CSATSDPLYYGYTF.

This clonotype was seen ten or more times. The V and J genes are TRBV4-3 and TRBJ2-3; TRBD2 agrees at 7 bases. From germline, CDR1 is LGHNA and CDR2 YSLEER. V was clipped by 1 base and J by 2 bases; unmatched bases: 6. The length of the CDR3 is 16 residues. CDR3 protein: CASSQVWGGFTDTQYF. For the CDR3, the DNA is TGCGCCAGCAGCCAAGTCTGGGGGGGATTCACAGATACGCAGTATTTT.

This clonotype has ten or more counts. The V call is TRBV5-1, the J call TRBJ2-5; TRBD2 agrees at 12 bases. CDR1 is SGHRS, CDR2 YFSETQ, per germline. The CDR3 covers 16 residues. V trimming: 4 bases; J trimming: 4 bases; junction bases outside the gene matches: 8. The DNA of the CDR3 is TGCGCCAGCAGCCCCACTAGCGGGGGGTGGGGAGAGACCCAGTACTTC. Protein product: CASSPTSGGWGETQYF.

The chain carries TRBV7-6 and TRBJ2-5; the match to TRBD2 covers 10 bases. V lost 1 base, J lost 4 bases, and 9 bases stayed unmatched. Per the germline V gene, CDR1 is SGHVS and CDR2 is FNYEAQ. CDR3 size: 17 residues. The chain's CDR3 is CASSLVQASGGLETQYF. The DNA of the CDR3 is TGTGCCAGCAGCTTAGTTCAGGCTAGCGGGGGTCTAGAGACCCAGTACTTC.

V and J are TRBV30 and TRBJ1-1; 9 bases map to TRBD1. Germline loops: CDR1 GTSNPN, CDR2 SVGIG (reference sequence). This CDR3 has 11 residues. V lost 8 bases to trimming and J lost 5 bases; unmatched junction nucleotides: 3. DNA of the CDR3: TGTGCCATTGACAGGGGGACTGAAGCTTTCTTT. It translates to CAIDRGTEAFF.

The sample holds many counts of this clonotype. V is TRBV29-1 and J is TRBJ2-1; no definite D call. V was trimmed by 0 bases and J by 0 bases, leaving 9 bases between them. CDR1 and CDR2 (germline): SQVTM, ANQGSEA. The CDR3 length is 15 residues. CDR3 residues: CSVEEGISSYNEQFF. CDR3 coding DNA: TGCAGCGTTGAAGAAGGTATTAGCTCCTACAATGAGCAGTTCTTC.

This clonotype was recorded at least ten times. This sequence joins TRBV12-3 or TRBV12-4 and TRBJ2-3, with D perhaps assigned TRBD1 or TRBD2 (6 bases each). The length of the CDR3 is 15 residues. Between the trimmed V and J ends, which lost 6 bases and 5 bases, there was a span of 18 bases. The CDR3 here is CASSPTAGGRDTQYF. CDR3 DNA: TGTGCCAGCAGCCCCACTGCCGGGGGCCGAGATACGCAGTATTTT.

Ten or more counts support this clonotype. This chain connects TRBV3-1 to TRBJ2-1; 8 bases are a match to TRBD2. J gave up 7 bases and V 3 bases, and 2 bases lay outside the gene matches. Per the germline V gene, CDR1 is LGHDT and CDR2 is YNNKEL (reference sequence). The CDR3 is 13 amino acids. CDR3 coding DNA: TGTGCCAGCAGCCACGGGACTAGAAATGAGCAGTTCTTC. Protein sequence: CASSHGTRNEQFF.

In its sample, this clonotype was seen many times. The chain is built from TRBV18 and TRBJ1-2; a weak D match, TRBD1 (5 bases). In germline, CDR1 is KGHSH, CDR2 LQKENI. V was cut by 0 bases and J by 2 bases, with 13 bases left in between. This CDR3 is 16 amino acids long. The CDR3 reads CASSPPGGLKNYGYTF. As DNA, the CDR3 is TGTGCCAGCTCACCACCGGGGGGTTTGAAGAACTATGGCTACACCTTC.